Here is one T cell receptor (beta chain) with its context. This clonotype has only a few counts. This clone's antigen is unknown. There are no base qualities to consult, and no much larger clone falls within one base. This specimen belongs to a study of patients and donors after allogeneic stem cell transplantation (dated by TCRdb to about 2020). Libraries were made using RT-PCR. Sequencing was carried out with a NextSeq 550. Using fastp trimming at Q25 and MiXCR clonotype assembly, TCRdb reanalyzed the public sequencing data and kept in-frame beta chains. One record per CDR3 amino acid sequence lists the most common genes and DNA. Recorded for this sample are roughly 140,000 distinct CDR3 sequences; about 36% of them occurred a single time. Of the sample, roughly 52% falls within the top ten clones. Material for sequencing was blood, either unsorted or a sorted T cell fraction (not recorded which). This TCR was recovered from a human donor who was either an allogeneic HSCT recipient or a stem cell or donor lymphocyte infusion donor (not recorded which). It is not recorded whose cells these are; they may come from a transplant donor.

The encoded CDR3 is CASSSGQPVGVKLFF. The base sequence is TGTGCCAGCAGTTCGGGACAGCCGGTTGGGGTAAAACTGTTTTTT. This receptor chain uses TRBV6-6 and TRBJ1-4; TRBD1 matches 7 bases in the middle. The CDR3 measures 15 amino acids from cysteine to phenylalanine. Only the CDR3 DNA stays, 45 bases, in frame from base 1. For this chain, trimming is 4 bases at the V end and 10 bases at the J end, and the number of junction bases without a gene match is 12. From the germline V gene (reference sequence), CDR1 is MNHNY and CDR2 is SVGAGI.